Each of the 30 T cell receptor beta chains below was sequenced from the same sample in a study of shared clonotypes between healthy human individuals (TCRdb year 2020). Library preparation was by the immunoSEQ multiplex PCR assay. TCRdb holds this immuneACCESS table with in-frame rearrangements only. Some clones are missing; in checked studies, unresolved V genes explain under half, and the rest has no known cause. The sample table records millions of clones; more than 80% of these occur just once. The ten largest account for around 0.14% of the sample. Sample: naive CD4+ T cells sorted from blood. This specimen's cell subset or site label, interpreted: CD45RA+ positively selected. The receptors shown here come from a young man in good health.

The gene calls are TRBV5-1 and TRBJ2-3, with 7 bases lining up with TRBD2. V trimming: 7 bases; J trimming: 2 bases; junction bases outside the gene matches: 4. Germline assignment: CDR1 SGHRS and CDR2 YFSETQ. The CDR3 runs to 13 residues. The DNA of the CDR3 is TGCGCCAGCCAGCGGGGATCCACAGATACGCAGTATTTT. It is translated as CASQRGSTDTQYF. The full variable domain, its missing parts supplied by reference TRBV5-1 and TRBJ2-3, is KAGVTQTPRYLIKTRGQQVTLSCSPISGHRSVSWYQQTPGQGLQFLFEYFSETQRNKGNFPGRFSGRQFSNSRSEMNVSTLELGDSALYLCASQRGSTDTQYFGPGTRLTVL.

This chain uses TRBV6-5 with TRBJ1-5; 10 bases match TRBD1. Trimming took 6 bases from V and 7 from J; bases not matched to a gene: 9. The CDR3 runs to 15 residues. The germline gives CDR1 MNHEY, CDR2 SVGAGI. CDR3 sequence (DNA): TGTGCCAGCAGCGAGACAGGGGGCGAGGGGCAGCCCCAGCATTTT. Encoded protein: CASSETGGEGQPQHF.

The CDR3 DNA reads as TGTGCCAGCAGCTTAGTAGTATTAGGCGGGAGGACCGACGAGCAGTACTTC. This sequence encodes CASSLVVLGGRTDEQYF. The chain carries TRBV7-2 and TRBJ2-7, with 8 bases that match TRBD2. The CDR3 spans 17 residues. Germline values: CDR1 SGHTA, CDR2 FQGNSA. J lost 5 bases, V lost 1 base, and 13 bases had no gene match.

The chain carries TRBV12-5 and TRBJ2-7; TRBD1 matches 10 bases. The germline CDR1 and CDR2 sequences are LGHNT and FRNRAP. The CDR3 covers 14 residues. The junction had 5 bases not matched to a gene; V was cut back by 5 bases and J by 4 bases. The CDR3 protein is CASGLTGGAYEQYF. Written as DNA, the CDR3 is TGTGCTAGTGGTCTGACAGGGGGCGCGTACGAGCAGTACTTC.

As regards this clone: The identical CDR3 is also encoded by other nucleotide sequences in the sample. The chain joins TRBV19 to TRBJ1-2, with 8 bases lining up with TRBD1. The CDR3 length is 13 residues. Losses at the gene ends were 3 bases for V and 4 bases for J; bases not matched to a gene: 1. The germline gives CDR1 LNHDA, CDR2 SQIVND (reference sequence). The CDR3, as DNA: TGTGCCAGTAGTATCGACAGGGGCTATGGCTACACCTTC. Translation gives CASSIDRGYGYTF. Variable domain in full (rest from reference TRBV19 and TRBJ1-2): DGGITQSPKYLFRKEGQNVTLSCEQNLNHDAMYWYRQDPGQGLRLIYYSQIVNDFQKGDIAEGYSVSREKKESFPLTVTSAQKNPTAFYLCASSIDRGYGYTFGSGTRLTVV.

The CDR3 protein is CASSAGIGGNTIYF. The CDR3 DNA reads TGTGCCAGCAGCGCTGGGATCGGTGGAAACACCATATATTTT. The chain links TRBV11-3 to TRBJ1-3; D is unresolved. CDR1 and CDR2 (germline): SGHNT, YENEEA. The V end lost 5 bases, the J end lost 3 bases, and 11 bases lay between the germline ends. The CDR3 runs to 14 residues.

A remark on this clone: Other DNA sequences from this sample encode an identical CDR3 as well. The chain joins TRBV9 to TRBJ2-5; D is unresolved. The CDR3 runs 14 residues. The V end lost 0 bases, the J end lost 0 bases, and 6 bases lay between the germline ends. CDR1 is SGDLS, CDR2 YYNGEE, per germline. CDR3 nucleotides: TGTGCCAGCAGCGTAGGAGGAAACCAAGAGACCCAGTACTTC. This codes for CASSVGGNQETQYF.

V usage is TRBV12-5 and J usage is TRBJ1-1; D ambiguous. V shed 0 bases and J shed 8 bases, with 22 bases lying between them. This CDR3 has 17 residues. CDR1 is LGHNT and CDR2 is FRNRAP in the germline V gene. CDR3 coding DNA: TGTGCTAGTGGTTTGGTCAACGGGGAGGGATGGCAACCCGAAGCTTTCTTT. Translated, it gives CASGLVNGEGWQPEAFF.

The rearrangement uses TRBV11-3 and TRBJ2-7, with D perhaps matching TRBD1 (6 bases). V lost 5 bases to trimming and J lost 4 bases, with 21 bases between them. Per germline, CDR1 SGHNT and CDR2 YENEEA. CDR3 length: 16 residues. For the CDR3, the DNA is TGTGCCAGCAGCCGACCAGGGGTGCTTCGGTCGTACGAGCAGTACTTC. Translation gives CASSRPGVLRSYEQYF.

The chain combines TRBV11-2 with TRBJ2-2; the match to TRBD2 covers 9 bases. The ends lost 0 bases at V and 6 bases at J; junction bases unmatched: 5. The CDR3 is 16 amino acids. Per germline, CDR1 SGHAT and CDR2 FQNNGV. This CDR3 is CASSLDVAGVPGELFF. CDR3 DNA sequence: TGTGCCAGCAGCTTAGATGTAGCGGGAGTTCCCGGGGAGCTGTTTTTT.

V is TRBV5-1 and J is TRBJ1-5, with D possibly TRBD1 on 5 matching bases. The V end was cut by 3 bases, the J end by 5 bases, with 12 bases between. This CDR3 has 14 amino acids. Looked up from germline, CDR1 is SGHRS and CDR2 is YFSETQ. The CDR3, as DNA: TGCGCCAGCAGCTCGGGGGAGGGGCATCAGCCCCAGCATTTT. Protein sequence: CASSSGEGHQPQHF.

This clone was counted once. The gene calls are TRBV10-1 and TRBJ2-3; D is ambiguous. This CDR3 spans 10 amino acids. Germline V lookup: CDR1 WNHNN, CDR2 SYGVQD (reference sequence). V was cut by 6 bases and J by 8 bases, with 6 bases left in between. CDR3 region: CASRSITQYF. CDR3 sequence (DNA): TGCGCCAGCAGATCTATTACGCAGTATTTT.

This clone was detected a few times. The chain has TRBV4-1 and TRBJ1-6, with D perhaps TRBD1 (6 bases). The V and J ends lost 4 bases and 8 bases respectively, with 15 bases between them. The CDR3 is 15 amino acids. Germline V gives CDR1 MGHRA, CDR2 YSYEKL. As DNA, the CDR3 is TGCGCCAGCAGCCTCAGGACAGCGGAGGATTCACCCCTCCACTTT. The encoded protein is CASSLRTAEDSPLHF.

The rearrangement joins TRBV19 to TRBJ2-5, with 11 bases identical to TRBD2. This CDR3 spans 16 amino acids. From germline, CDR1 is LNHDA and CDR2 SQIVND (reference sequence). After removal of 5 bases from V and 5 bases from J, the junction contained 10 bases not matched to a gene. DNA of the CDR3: TGTGCCAGTAGTGTCCATAGCGGGGGGGCCGGTGAGACCCAGTACTTC. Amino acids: CASSVHSGGAGETQYF.

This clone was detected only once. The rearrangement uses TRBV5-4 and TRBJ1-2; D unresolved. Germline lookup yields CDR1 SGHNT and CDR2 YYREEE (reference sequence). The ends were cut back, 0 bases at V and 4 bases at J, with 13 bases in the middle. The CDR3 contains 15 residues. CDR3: CASSLDGSGLYGYTF. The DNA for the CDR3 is TGTGCCAGCAGCTTGGACGGGAGTGGGCTCTATGGCTACACCTTC.

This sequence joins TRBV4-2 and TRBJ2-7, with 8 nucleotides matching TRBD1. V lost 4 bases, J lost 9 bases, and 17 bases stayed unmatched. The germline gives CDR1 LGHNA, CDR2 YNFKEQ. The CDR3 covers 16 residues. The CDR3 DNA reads TGTGCCAGCAGCCGAGCCGAGGACAGGGCCCTAACTGTGCAGTACTTC. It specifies CASSRAEDRALTVQYF.

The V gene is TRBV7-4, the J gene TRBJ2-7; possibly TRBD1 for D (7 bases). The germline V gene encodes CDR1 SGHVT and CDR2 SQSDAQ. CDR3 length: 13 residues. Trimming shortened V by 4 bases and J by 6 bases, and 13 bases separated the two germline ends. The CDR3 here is CASSSRQGLEQYF. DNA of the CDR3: TGTGCCAGCAGCTCACGACAGGGACTCGAGCAGTACTTC.

The CDR3 is CASNACREIYEQYF. Here the CDR3 DNA reads TGTGCCAGCAATGCCTGCAGGGAAATCTACGAGCAGTACTTC. This chain joins TRBV6-4 and TRBJ2-7, with TRBD1 as a possible D gene (5 bases). Germline V lookup: CDR1 MRHNA, CDR2 SNTAGT. The CDR3 consists of 14 residues. The V gene lost 7 bases and the J gene lost 3 bases, with 16 bases spanning the gap.

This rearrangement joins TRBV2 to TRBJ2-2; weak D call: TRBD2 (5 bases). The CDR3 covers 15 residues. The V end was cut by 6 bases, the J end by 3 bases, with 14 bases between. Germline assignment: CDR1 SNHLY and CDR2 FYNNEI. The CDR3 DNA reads TGTGCCAGCAGACGAAGGTCCGGGGACACCGGGGAGCTGTTTTTT. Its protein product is CASRRRSGDTGELFF.

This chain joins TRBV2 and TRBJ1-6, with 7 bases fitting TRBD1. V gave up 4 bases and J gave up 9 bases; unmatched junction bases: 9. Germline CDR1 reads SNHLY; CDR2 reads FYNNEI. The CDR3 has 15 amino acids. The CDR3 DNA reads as TGTGCCAGCAGTGGATCCGGGACAGTTAGTTCACCCCTCCACTTT. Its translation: CASSGSGTVSSPLHF.

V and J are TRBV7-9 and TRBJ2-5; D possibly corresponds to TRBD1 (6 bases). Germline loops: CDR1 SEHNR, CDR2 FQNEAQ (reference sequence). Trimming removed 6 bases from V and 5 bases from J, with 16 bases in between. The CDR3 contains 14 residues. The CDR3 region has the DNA TGTGCCAGCAGGACTGGGACAAAGCGGGAGACCCAGTACTTC. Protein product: CASRTGTKRETQYF.

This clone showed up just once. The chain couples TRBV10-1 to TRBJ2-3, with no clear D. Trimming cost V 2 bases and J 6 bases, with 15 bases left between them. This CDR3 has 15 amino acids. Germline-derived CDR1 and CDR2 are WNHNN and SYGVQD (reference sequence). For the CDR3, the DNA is TGCGCCAGCAGTGAGAGCGTATCAGCCCCGGATACGCAGTATTTT. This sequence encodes CASSESVSAPDTQYF.

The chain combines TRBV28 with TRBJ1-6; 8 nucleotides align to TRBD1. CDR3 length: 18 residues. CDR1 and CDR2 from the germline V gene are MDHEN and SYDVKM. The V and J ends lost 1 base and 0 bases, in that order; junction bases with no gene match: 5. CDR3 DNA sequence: TGTGCCAGCAGTTTATTCCGGGACAGGAGCTCCTATAATTCACCCCTCCACTTT. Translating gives CASSLFRDRSSYNSPLHF.

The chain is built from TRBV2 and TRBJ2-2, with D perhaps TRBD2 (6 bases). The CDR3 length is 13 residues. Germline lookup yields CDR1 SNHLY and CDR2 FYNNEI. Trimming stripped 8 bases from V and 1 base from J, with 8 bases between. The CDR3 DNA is TGTGCCAGCGGGACTCAGAACACCGGGGAGCTGTTTTTT. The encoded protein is CASGTQNTGELFF.

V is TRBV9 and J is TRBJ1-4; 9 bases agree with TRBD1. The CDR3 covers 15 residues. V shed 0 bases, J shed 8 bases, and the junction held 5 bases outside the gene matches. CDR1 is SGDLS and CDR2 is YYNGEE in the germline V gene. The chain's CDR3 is CASSVVWGQGEKLFF. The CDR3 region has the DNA TGTGCCAGCAGCGTAGTTTGGGGACAGGGAGAAAAACTGTTTTTT.

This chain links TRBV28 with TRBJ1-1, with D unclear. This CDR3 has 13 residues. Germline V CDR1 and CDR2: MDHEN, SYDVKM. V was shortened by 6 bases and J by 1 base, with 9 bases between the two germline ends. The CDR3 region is CASSPNPNTEAFF. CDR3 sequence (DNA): TGTGCCAGCAGCCCGAACCCGAACACTGAAGCTTTCTTT.

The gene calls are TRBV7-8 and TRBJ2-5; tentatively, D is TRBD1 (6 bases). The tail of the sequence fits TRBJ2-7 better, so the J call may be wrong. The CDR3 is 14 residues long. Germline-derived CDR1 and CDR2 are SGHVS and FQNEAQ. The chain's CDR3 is CASSPGQTPYEQYF. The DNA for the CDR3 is TGTGCCAGCAGCCCAGGACAGACACCCTACGAGCAGTACTTC.

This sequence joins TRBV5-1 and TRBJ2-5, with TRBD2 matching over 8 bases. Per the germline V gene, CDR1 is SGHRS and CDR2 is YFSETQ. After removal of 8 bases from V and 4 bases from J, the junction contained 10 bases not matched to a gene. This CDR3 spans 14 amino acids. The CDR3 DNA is TGCGCCAGTAGACTAGCGCGACCGGGAGAGACCCAGTACTTC. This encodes CASRLARPGETQYF.

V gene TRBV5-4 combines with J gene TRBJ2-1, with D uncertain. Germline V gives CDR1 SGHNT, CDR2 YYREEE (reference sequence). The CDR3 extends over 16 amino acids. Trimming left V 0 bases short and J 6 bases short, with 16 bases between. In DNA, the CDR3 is TGTGCCAGCAGCTTGGCCGGGCCACGTGCAGCCAATGAGCAGTTCTTC. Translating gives CASSLAGPRAANEQFF.

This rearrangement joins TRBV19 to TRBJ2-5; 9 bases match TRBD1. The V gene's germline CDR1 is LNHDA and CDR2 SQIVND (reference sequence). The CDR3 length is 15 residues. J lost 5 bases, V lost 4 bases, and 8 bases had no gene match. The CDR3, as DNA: TGTGCCAGTAGTAACGCCGGGACAGGGTTTGAGACCCAGTACTTC. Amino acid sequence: CASSNAGTGFETQYF. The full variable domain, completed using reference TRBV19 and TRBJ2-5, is DGGITQSPKYLFRKEGQNVTLSCEQNLNHDAMYWYRQDPGQGLRLIYYSQIVNDFQKGDIAEGYSVSREKKESFPLTVTSAQKNPTAFYLCASSNAGTGFETQYFGPGTRLLVL.